These T cell receptor beta chains were read from a single sample in a study of T cell repertoires and Cas9 in healthy adults. Clones were read by immunoSEQ multiplex PCR, and TCRdb kept only the in-frame ones, dropping some. The sample holds 20,000 to 25,000 clones, around 93% seen once. The sample comprised CD4+ effector T cells (CD127+, CD25-, CD137-, CD154-) from PBMCs; culture status not recorded. All receptors come from a human donor in good health. The conserved cysteine and the conserved F or W are not part of the CDR3 here.

length | V | CDR3
13 | TRBV4-3 | ASSQDGRGISGYT
15 | TRBV9 | ASSERDRDRQYNEQF
12 | TRBV28 | ASSLYGYTGELF
15 | TRBV19 | ASIGRGAGQRTNEQF
13 | TRBV9 | ASSVSPSGQETQY
11 | TRBV6-5 | ASSYQSQAEAF
13 | TRBV9 | ASRRRDSNTGELF
12 | TRBV9 | ASSITGDTTEAF
13 | TRBV6-1 | ASRGDGRWGTEAF
14 | TRBV7-6 | ASSLGGGFSTDTQY
10 | TRBV7-2 | ASSLAQEGYT
15 | TRBV19 | ASTDTGGRVQVTEAF
12 | TRBV9 | ASSPQGGNQPQH
10 | TRBV19 | ASSIPYEKLF
12 | TRBV6-6 | ASSLGQRNEKLF
13 | TRBV5-8 | ASSPWLVSGNTIY
10 | TRBV29-1 | SSRNSNTEAF
13 | TRBV18 | ASSPNRQSNEKLF
14 | TRBV27 | ASSLRGDSSYNEQF
11 | TRBV6-1 | ASSEVRNTEAF
11 | TRBV15 | ATSLSRITEAF
14 | TRBV19 | ASSTRTSGMGETQY
13 | TRBV7-2 | ASSLDSGSTDTQY
11 | TRBV7-2 | ASSPDRGQPQH
13 | TRBV7-2 | ASSLNRGRGEKLF
10 | TRBV19 | ASASGAYEQY
15 | TRBV7-9 | ASSLTGAFSGANVLT
12 | TRBV19 | ASSMNGGRDTQY
12 | TRBV4-1 | ASSQVTSGDTQY
13 | TRBV18 | ASSPPAGIKNIQY
12 | TRBV21-1 | ASSKAGGVAEAF
17 | TRBV7-9 | ASSLGSVRRGTRTDTQY
12 | TRBV14 | ASSPGLAADTQY
11 | TRBV7-2 | ASRLGLNTEAF
14 | TRBV19 | ASPPSGGWGATEAF
10 | TRBV7-3 | ASRAARGEQY
8 | TRBV5-4 | ASGKETQY
11 | TRBV19 | ASIGRVGGELF
14 | TRBV15 | ATSRDRDSSADTQY
12 | TRBV4-3 | ASSQDHGVETQY
14 | TRBV30 | AWSGGGGSAAYEQY